The entry below describes one T cell receptor (beta chain). The table came from immunoSEQ multiplex PCR; TCRdb's copy has only in-frame clones and leaves some out. This table has around 58,000 clones, more than 85% appearing once. These data originate in a study of T cell changes during pregnancy in multiple sclerosis. Germline V gives CDR1 SQVTM, CDR2 ANQGSEA. The CDR3 is 14 amino acids. V trimming: 6 bases; J trimming: 2 bases; junction bases outside the gene matches: 8. Specimen: peripheral blood, collected before pregnancy. V gene TRBV29-1 combines with J gene TRBJ2-7, with 9 nucleotides matching TRBD2. The sequence came from a female donor with multiple sclerosis, enrolled in a pregnancy study. For the CDR3, the DNA is TGCAGCGTAGACTCGGCTAGCGGGGCCTACGAGCAGTACTTC. Encoded protein: CSVDSASGAYEQYF.